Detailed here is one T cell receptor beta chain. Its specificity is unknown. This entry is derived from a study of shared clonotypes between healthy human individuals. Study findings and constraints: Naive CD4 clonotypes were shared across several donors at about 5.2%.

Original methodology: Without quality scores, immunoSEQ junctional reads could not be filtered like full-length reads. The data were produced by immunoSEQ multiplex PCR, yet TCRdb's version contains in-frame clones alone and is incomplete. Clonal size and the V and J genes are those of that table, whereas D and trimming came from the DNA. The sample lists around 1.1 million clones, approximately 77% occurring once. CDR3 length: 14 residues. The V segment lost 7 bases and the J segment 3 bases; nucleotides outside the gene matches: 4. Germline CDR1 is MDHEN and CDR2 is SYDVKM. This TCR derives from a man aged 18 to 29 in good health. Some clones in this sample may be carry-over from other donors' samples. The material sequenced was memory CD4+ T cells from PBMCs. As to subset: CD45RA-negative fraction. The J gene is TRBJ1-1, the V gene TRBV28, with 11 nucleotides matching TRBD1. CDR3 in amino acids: CASNGQGADTEAFF. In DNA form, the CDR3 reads TGTGCCAGCAACGGACAGGGGGCGGACACTGAAGCTTTCTTT.